The clone carrying this T cell receptor beta chain was seen a single time. The J segment lost 5 bases and the V segment lost 3 bases, leaving 6 bases of the junction unmatched. The CDR3 covers 14 residues. Germline CDR1 and CDR2: SGHDN and FVKESK. The data were taken from a study of CD8 T cells in Susac syndrome. The authors reverse transcribed about 0.5 to 1 ug RNA with random hexamers. TCRdb called the immunoSEQ multiplex PCR reads again in MiXCR, with one record for every CDR3 protein. The table records 170,000 or so distinct CDR3 sequences, approximately 96% of them present only once. The study used treatment-naive patients who had stable or active relapsing-remitting disease as multiple sclerosis controls.

The clonotype was recovered from a human donor with multiple sclerosis. Sequences were obtained from CD8+ T cells from PBMCs. V is TRBV14 and J is TRBJ2-5; the match to TRBD1 covers 7 bases. The CDR3 DNA sequence: TGTGCCAGCAGCCAGGACAGGCGACGGGAGACCCAGTACTTC. Protein: CASSQDRRRETQYF.